The 27 T cell receptor beta chains presented below share a single source sample, sequenced in a study of cytomegalovirus exposure and HLA in healthy donors. The PCR was carried out with 60 Vbeta primers and 13 Jbeta primers. This table comes from immunoSEQ multiplex PCR, and its TCRdb copy is limited to in-frame clones, with some not included. The sample lists 55,000 to 65,000 clones, less than 90% seen once, with about 10% in the top ten. Sequenced material: PBMCs. The source is a female donor in good health and CMV-seronegative.

The chain couples TRBV6-1 to TRBJ2-4; 9 bases line up with TRBD1. Germline loops: CDR1 MNHNS, CDR2 SASEGT. There are 21 residues in the CDR3. J lost 0 bases, V lost 0 bases, and 15 bases had no gene match. CDR3 sequence: CASSEAPWTGANVPAKNIQYF. CDR3 in DNA: TGTGCCAGCAGTGAAGCTCCCTGGACAGGGGCGAACGTCCCAGCCAAAAACATTCAGTACTTC.

The V call is TRBV7-8, the J call TRBJ2-2, with D perhaps matching TRBD2 (6 bases). Germline values: CDR1 SGHVS, CDR2 FQNEAQ. There are 16 residues in the CDR3. Between the trimmed V and J ends, which lost 2 bases and 2 bases, there was a span of 12 bases. The CDR3 loop reads CASSLFGGINTGELFF. For the CDR3, the DNA is TGTGCCAGCAGCTTATTCGGAGGGATCAACACCGGGGAGCTGTTTTTT.

The CDR3 nucleotides read TGTGCCAGCAGCTTGACTAGCTCCTACAATGAGCAGTTCTTC. This gives the protein CASSLTSSYNEQFF. The genes are TRBV7-3 and TRBJ2-1; a possible D gene is TRBD2 (6 bases). This CDR3 has 14 residues. CDR1 is SGHTA and CDR2 is FQGTGA in the germline V gene. V lost 3 bases and J 0 bases, leaving 6 bases between the germline ends. Variable domain in full (rest from reference TRBV7-3 and TRBJ2-1): GAGVSQTPSNKVTEKGKYVELRCDPISGHTALYWYRQSLGQGPEFLIYFQGTGAADDSGLPNDRFFAVRPEGSVSTLKIQRTERGDSAVYLCASSLTSSYNEQFFGPGTRLTVL.

The gene calls are TRBV5-1 and TRBJ1-6; D uncertain. The CDR3 covers 15 residues. Trimming took off 1 base at V and 10 bases at J, with 15 bases between the two ends. Germline lookup yields CDR1 SGHRS and CDR2 YFSETQ. The CDR3 spells CASSLLEGSRSPLHF. Here the CDR3 DNA reads TGCGCCAGCAGCTTGCTAGAAGGCAGCCGGTCACCCCTCCACTTT.

On this clone: The junction does not match germline at one end; this may be a read error. The rearrangement uses TRBV4-2 and TRBJ1-2; tentatively, D is TRBD1 (6 bases). This CDR3 is built from 13 residues. Looked up from germline, CDR1 is LGHNA and CDR2 is YNFKEQ. CDR3 residues: CASSQTGTPATAF. The DNA for the CDR3 is TGTGCCAGCAGCCAAACAGGGACGCCAGCTACAGCCTTC.

The J gene is TRBJ1-1, the V gene TRBV7-6; possible D gene TRBD1, 6 bases. The CDR3 has 15 residues. The V gene lost 5 bases and the J gene lost 0 bases, with 13 bases spanning the gap. Per the germline V gene, CDR1 is SGHVS and CDR2 is FNYEAQ. CDR3 amino acids: CASSPNTGLNTEAFF. DNA for the CDR3: TGTGCCAGCAGCCCCAATACAGGGCTGAACACTGAAGCTTTCTTT.

This chain links TRBV11-2 with TRBJ1-3; D gene unclear. CDR1 and CDR2 from the germline V gene are SGHAT and FQNNGV. The V gene lost 4 bases and the J gene lost 8 bases, with 9 bases spanning the gap. The CDR3 has 12 residues. CDR3 in amino acids: CASSSEGHTIYF. In DNA, the CDR3 is TGTGCCAGCAGCTCTGAGGGCCACACCATATATTTT.

The chain recombines TRBV27 with TRBJ2-1, with TRBD2 matching over 9 bases. Germline V gene data show CDR1 as MNHEY and CDR2 as SMNVEV (reference sequence). This CDR3 region has 15 residues. The V and J ends lost 6 bases and 6 bases, in that order; junction bases with no gene match: 9. The CDR3 region is CASSTTSGNPNEQFF. CDR3 nucleotide sequence: TGTGCCAGCAGCACGACTAGCGGAAATCCCAATGAGCAGTTCTTC.

The chain carries TRBV28 and TRBJ1-6; no definite D call. V was shortened by 2 bases and J by 6 bases, with 11 bases between the two germline ends. The germline V gene has CDR1 MDHEN and CDR2 SYDVKM. This CDR3 spans 15 amino acids. CDR3 coding DNA: TGTGCCAGCAGTTTAGGTGGCAGTATTAATTCACCCCTCCACTTT. As protein: CASSLGGSINSPLHF.

The chain joins TRBV27 to TRBJ1-5; TRBD1 matches at 8 bases. Germline V gene data show CDR1 as MNHEY and CDR2 as SMNVEV (reference sequence). Trimming cost V 5 bases and J 6 bases; bases outside gene matches: 9. This CDR3 has 15 residues. CDR3 residues: CASSPRTGQAQPQHF. The CDR3 bases are TGTGCCAGCAGTCCCCGGACAGGGCAAGCTCAGCCCCAGCATTTT.

A single count supports this clone. J is TRBJ2-7 and V is TRBV30; 8 bases are a match to TRBD1. This CDR3 is built from 12 residues. Germline V gene lookup returns CDR1 GTSNPN and CDR2 SVGIG (reference sequence). J gave up 11 bases and V 2 bases, and 8 bases lay outside the gene matches. The CDR3 DNA follows: TGTGCCTGGAGTAGGACAGGGTTTCAGAAGTACTTC. Translating it yields CAWSRTGFQKYF.

The V and J genes are TRBV5-1 and TRBJ2-1; the match to TRBD1 covers 12 bases. Trimming took 4 bases from V and 12 from J; bases not matched to a gene: 14. Germline lookup yields CDR1 SGHRS and CDR2 YFSETQ. The CDR3 runs to 16 residues. The chain's CDR3 is CASSNGPGQGAHGQFF. CDR3 nucleotide sequence: TGCGCCAGCAGCAATGGACCGGGACAGGGGGCGCATGGGCAGTTCTTC.

This sequence joins TRBV7-2 and TRBJ2-3; weak D call: TRBD2 (7 bases). The CDR3 is 15 amino acids. The V and J ends lost 2 bases and 2 bases respectively, with 11 bases between them. In germline, CDR1 is SGHTA, CDR2 FQGNSA. Written as DNA, the CDR3 is TGTGCCAGCAGCTTACATGGGGGGGCCACAGATACGCAGTATTTT. Translation gives CASSLHGGATDTQYF.

This chain links TRBV6-1 with TRBJ1-2; D is uncertain. Trimming shortened V by 3 bases and J by 1 base, and 9 bases separated the two germline ends. The germline CDR1 and CDR2 sequences are MNHNS and SASEGT. The CDR3 loop spans 14 amino acids. CDR3 in amino acids: CASSEGGFNYGYTF. CDR3 sequence (DNA): TGTGCCAGCAGTGAGGGAGGTTTTAACTATGGCTACACCTTC.

The chain combines TRBV2 with TRBJ2-4; possibly TRBD1 for D (6 bases). Per the germline V gene, CDR1 is SNHLY and CDR2 is FYNNEI. CDR3 length equals 12 residues. Trimming left V 6 bases short and J 4 bases short, with 7 bases between. CDR3 region: CASRQGKNIQYF. CDR3 DNA sequence: TGTGCCAGCAGACAGGGTAAAAACATTCAGTACTTC. The variable domain in full, completed from reference TRBV2 and TRBJ2-4, reads EPEVTQTPSHQVTQMGQEVILRCVPISNHLYFYWYRQILGQKVEFLVSFYNNEISEKSEIFDDQFSVERPDGSNFTLKIRSTKLEDSAMYFCASRQGKNIQYFGAGTRLSVL.

This clone was detected once. J is TRBJ1-2 and V is TRBV5-8; 10 nucleotides match TRBD1. Per germline, CDR1 SGHTS and CDR2 YDEGEE. V trimming: 4 bases; J trimming: 4 bases; junction bases outside the gene matches: 10. CDR3 size: 16 residues. CDR3 sequence: CASSKDRQGALYGYTF. CDR3 coding DNA: TGTGCCAGCAGCAAGGATCGACAGGGGGCCCTCTATGGCTACACCTTC.

The CDR3 coding sequence is TGTGCCAGCTGCCCAGCAGGGGGGCGCTACGAGCAGTACTTC. As protein: CASCPAGGRYEQYF. The chain couples TRBV27 to TRBJ2-7; tentatively, D is TRBD1 (7 bases). V gave up 8 bases and J gave up 3 bases, with 17 bases separating them. The germline CDR1 and CDR2 sequences are MNHEY and SMNVEV (reference sequence). This CDR3 has 14 amino acids.

Concerning this clone: Compared with germline, one end of the junction differs, possibly owing to a read error. The chain joins TRBV7-7 to TRBJ2-3, with 12 bases aligning to TRBD2. The CDR3 is 15 amino acids. CDR1 is SSHAT and CDR2 is FNYEAQ in the germline V gene (reference sequence). The CDR3 sequence: CASSPTGLAGDTQYF. The CDR3 region has the DNA TGTGCTAGCAGCCCCACGGGACTAGCGGGAGATACGCAGTATTTT.

The chain has TRBV28 and TRBJ2-5; TRBD1 matches 12 bases. This CDR3 is 16 amino acids long. Germline CDR1 is MDHEN and CDR2 is SYDVKM. With 4 bases clipped from V and 5 bases from J, the junction kept 8 bases outside the gene matches. The CDR3 loop reads CASSSPGQGAGETQYF. As DNA, the CDR3 is TGTGCCAGCAGTTCTCCGGGACAGGGGGCTGGGGAGACCCAGTACTTC.

This clone was recorded only once. CDR3 in DNA: TGTGCCAGCACTATCCGGGACAAGGAGTCCTACGAGCAGTACTTC. Protein sequence: CASTIRDKESYEQYF. The rearrangement links TRBV21-1 to TRBJ2-7; TRBD1 reflects the table's D call only, with no check against the DNA. TRBV21-1 corresponds to a pseudogene. The CDR3 runs 15 residues.

The CDR3, as DNA: TGTGCCAGCAGCTTTGGACAGGGAGGTCGGCCCCAGCATTTT. This gives the protein CASSFGQGGRPQHF. This chain connects TRBV11-2 to TRBJ1-5, with 8 bases matching TRBD1. V lost 3 bases and J lost 9; bases outside the gene matches: 7. CDR1 is SGHAT, CDR2 FQNNGV, per germline. The CDR3 is 14 residues long.

The sample holds one count of this clone. The chain joins TRBV7-9 to TRBJ2-5; 10 bases fit TRBD2. The V and J ends lost 1 base and 3 bases, in that order; junction bases with no gene match: 11. Germline CDR1 SEHNR, CDR2 FQNEAQ (reference sequence). CDR3 length: 18 amino acids. The CDR3 coding sequence is TGTGCCAGCAGCTTAGTGGGCTGGGCTAGCGGGAGTAAAGAGACCCAGTACTTC. It yields the protein CASSLVGWASGSKETQYF.

The chain employs TRBV15 and TRBJ1-1; D unresolved. Germline CDR1 LNHNV, CDR2 YYDKDF (reference sequence). CDR3 length: 16 residues. V gave up 0 bases and J gave up 1 base, with 12 bases separating them. CDR3 DNA: TGTGCCACCAGCAGAGATGCCGGGATTACGAACACTGAAGCTTTCTTT. This translates into CATSRDAGITNTEAFF.

The gene calls are TRBV7-2 and TRBJ2-6; D gene ambiguous. The CDR3 has 14 amino acids. V dropped 3 bases and J dropped 2 bases, with 5 bases sitting between them. Germline V gene data show CDR1 as SGHTA and CDR2 as FQGNSA. CDR3 nucleotides: TGTGCCAGCAGCTTCAATGCTGGGGCCAACGTCCTGACTTTC. Translation: CASSFNAGANVLTF.

The CDR3 loop is CAISEGASGNTIYF. As DNA, the CDR3 is TGTGCCATCAGTGAGGGGGCCTCTGGAAACACCATATATTTT. The genes are TRBV10-3 and TRBJ1-3; a weak D match, TRBD1 (5 bases). Germline V gene data show CDR1 as ENHRY and CDR2 as SYGVKD. V was pared by 2 bases and J by 0 bases, with 5 bases between. The CDR3 has 14 residues.

The genes are TRBV25-1 and TRBJ2-3; 7 positions agree with TRBD1. Unmatched junction bases numbered 10, after V lost 8 bases and J lost 2 bases. Germline V gene lookup returns CDR1 MGHDK and CDR2 SYGVNS. The CDR3 is 15 residues long. The CDR3: CASAHLRGTTDTQYF. In DNA form, the CDR3 reads TGTGCCAGCGCCCACCTCAGGGGGACCACAGATACGCAGTATTTT.

The chain combines TRBV11-2 with TRBJ1-1; 7 bases match TRBD1. Trimming cost V 3 bases and J 5 bases; bases outside gene matches: 12. The CDR3 totals 16 residues. The V gene's germline CDR1 is SGHAT and CDR2 FQNNGV. CDR3 coding DNA: TGTGCCAGCAGCTTCCGACAGGGCCGGCCGGGGACTGAAGCTTTCTTT. It translates to CASSFRQGRPGTEAFF.